The TCR beta chain described here comes from a study of OX40 agonist ivuxolimab in advanced cancers. About the study: Eligibility admitted prior anti-PD-1, anti-PD-L1 or anti-CTLA-4 therapy; about 39% had some.

Overall study findings and caveats: CD8+ T cells averaged more expanded clones than CD4+.

Sequencing was performed with immunoSEQ multiplex PCR; in TCRdb, only in-frame clones are kept and a portion is missing. Of 25,000 to 40,000 clones in the sample, approximately 80% were seen once. As for this clone: Its cognate antigen is unknown.

Germline CDR1 is KGHSH and CDR2 is LQKENI. The CDR3 is made up of 15 amino acids. V was cut by 6 bases and J by 7 bases, with 19 bases left in between. This rearrangement joins TRBV18 to TRBJ2-1; D is undetermined. This TCR derives from an adult with an advanced solid tumor such as melanoma, head and neck, liver or kidney cancer. Material: CD4+ or CD8+ T cells sorted from blood, obtained in a trial of the OX40 agonist ivuxolimab. In DNA form, the CDR3 reads TGTGCCAGCTCCCTCAGTAGTATACCGAAGAATGAGCAGTTCTTC. It specifies CASSLSSIPKNEQFF. Together with reference TRBV18 and TRBJ2-1, the CDR3 gives the full variable domain: NAGVMQNPRHLVRRRGQEARLRCSPMKGHSHVYWYRQLPEEGLKFMVYLQKENIIDESGMPKERFSAEFPKEGPSILRIQQVVRGDSAAYFCASSLSSIPKNEQFFGPGTRLTVL.